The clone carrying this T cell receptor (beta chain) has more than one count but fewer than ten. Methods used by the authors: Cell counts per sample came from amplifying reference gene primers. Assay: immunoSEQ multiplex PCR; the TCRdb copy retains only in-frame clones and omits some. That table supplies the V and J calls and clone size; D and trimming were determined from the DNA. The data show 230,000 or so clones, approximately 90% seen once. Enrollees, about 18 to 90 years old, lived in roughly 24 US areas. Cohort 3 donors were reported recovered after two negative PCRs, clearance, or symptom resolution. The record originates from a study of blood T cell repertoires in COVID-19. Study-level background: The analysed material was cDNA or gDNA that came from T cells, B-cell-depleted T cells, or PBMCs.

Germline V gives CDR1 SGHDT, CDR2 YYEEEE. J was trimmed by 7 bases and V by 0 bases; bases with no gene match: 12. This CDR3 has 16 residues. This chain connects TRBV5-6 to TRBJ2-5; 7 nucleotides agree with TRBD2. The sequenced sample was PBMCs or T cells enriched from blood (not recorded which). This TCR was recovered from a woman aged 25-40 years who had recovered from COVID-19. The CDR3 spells CASSLGPGTTQGTQYF. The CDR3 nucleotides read TGTGCCAGCAGCTTGGGCCCAGGGACTACCCAGGGGACCCAGTACTTC.